The rows below give T cell receptor beta chains drawn from one sample of a study of cytomegalovirus exposure and HLA in healthy donors. Some clones are missing from TCRdb's copy, which holds only in-frame ones; the method was immunoSEQ multiplex PCR. The sample holds roughly 140,000 clones, 55% to 70% seen once. Sequenced input: PBMCs. Source of these receptors: a woman in her 30s in good health and CMV-seropositive. Both conserved end residues are part of each CDR3. Rows give clone size only sometimes, using once, few, many, or a class for an expanded clone.

cdr3_aa j_call clone_size v_call
CASSVVTSGGYEQYF TRBJ2-7 - TRBV7-9
CASPKRGGPPETQYF TRBJ2-5 - TRBV10-1
CAWSYTSTGYGYTF TRBJ1-2 - TRBV30
CSVDWPGSEAFF TRBJ1-1 few TRBV29-1
CASRLAGESEQYF TRBJ2-7 - TRBV2
CASRNPGKPEATQYF TRBJ2-5 - TRBV11-2
CASSQDGIGRDTGELFF TRBJ2-2 - TRBV4-1
CASSFAGSNTEAFF TRBJ1-1 - TRBV9
CASSGATYEQYF TRBJ2-7 once TRBV9
CASRSSGRGGELFF TRBJ2-2 - TRBV6-6
CASSSPGLATGGEQYF TRBJ2-7 few TRBV7-8
CASSFRERVEKLFF TRBJ1-4 - TRBV11-2
CASSWAASGSYNEQFF TRBJ2-1 - TRBV5-1
CASSPGPRGSSYNEQFF TRBJ2-1 - TRBV6-4
CSVEGLAAYEQYF TRBJ2-7 - TRBV29-1
CASSFGTEAFF TRBJ1-1 - TRBV4-1
CASRPGHFVQETQYF TRBJ2-5 - TRBV7-2
CASSQGGGGWETQYF TRBJ2-5 - TRBV4-1
CASRVSSTDTQYF TRBJ2-3 - TRBV6-5
CAIMEPHGGNTEAFF TRBJ1-1 few TRBV10-3
CASSQVADSMNTEAFF TRBJ1-1 - TRBV4-1
CASSPGTDYGYTF TRBJ1-2 - TRBV6-5
CASSVSSGGPYEQYF TRBJ2-7 - TRBV2
CASSWGQGSTLALSPLHF TRBJ1-6 once TRBV11-2
CASQPGKVKEKLFF TRBJ1-4 - TRBV2
CSAEGSNYGYTF TRBJ1-2 - TRBV29-1
CASSDSAGQRPNEQFF TRBJ2-1 - TRBV6-4
CASSHRTGGNSPLHF TRBJ1-6 - TRBV4-1